The 4 T cell receptor beta chains given below trace back to one sample, sequenced in a study of blood T cells in healthy people across ages. Using a J-beta primer mix together with a sample-barcoded 5' primer, a second PCR was run for 7 to 11 cycles. A single record per CDR3 protein comes from TCRdb applying MiXCR to the 5' RACE reads. The sample has 750,000 to 1,000,000 distinct CDR3 sequences; 29% are singletons. This same sample was also taken into another study, of T cells of mothers and their children.

What was sequenced was blood. The receptors shown here come from a woman aged 40 to 50 in good health.

This clonotype was observed many times. The rearrangement uses TRBV28 and TRBJ2-7; D ambiguous. In germline, CDR1 is MDHEN, CDR2 SYDVKM. This CDR3 region has 13 residues. V shed 7 bases and J shed 1 base, with 11 bases lying between them. CDR3 in amino acids: CASMTTPSYEQYF. The DNA of the CDR3 is TGTGCCAGCATGACAACACCGTCCTACGAGCAGTACTTC.

Concerning this clonotype itself: A read error is possible here, since a much larger clone lies one base away. The missing conserved phenylalanine or tryptophan at the end of this CDR3 makes a read error likely. CDR3 nucleotide sequence: TGCGCCAGCAGCTTGGTAGGGAGAACCTACAATGAGCAGTTCGTC. This translates into CASSLVGRTYNEQFV. This sequence joins TRBV5-1 and TRBJ2-1; a weak D match, TRBD2 (5 bases). V was clipped by 0 bases and J by 2 bases, with 9 bases between them. This CDR3 has 15 residues. Germline V gene data show CDR1 as SGHRS and CDR2 as YFSETQ.

The rearrangement links TRBV28 to TRBJ2-7; TRBD1 matches at 12 bases. The CDR3 has 15 amino acids. Germline V gene lookup returns CDR1 MDHEN and CDR2 SYDVKM. V lost 7 bases, J lost 7 bases, and 11 bases stayed unmatched. The CDR3 coding sequence is TGTGCCAGCATCCCCTTGGGACAGGGGGCTTGGGAGCAGTACTTC. Amino acid sequence: CASIPLGQGAWEQYF.

A few counts support this clonotype. The J gene is TRBJ1-5, the V gene TRBV6-1; D gene unclear. Deletions cut 3 bases from V and 3 bases from J, with 9 bases between. This CDR3 has 14 residues. Germline CDR1 and CDR2: MNHNS and SASEGT. This CDR3 reads CASSDRVVNQPQHF. DNA of the CDR3: TGTGCCAGCAGTGACCGGGTGGTCAATCAGCCCCAGCATTTT.